This TCR beta chain was sequenced during a study of T cells in women clearing cervical HPV infection. The overall study: Only a few women had HLA typing results available.

Assay: immunoSEQ multiplex PCR; the TCRdb copy retains only in-frame clones and omits some. The sample totals roughly 18,000 clones. Regarding this clone: The read terminates 3 residues ahead of where the CDR3 ends, so the germline J gene completes it.

Each participant carried one incident cervical HPV16 infection only. Germline CDR1 reads DFQATT; CDR2 reads SNEGSKA (reference sequence). This CDR3 spans 17 amino acids. V was trimmed by 1 base and J by 2 bases, leaving 21 bases between them. The receptor was derived from a woman between 18 and 69 years old with a cervical HPV16 infection that either progressed to CIN3+ or cleared (not recorded which). The sequencing input was blood buffy coat. The genes are TRBV20-1 and TRBJ2-7; possible D gene TRBD1, 6 bases. The CDR3 loop reads CSARVSLSHRETYEQYF. Incomplete CDR3 DNA: TGCAGTGCTAGAGTGTCTCTGAGTCACAGGGAAACCTACGAG.